The clone carrying this T cell receptor beta chain has a count of ten or more. CDR1 and CDR2 (germline): SGHTA, FQGNSA. The V end lost 3 bases, the J end lost 2 bases, and 11 bases lay between the germline ends. The CDR3 totals 14 residues. TCRdb ran MiXCR on the reads and lists one entry per CDR3 protein. The sample lists 150,000 to 200,000 distinct CDR3 sequences, 9.5% occurring once. These data originate in a study of T cell repertoires in cytomegalovirus infection. The source of this sequence is a human donor in good health (CMV status not recorded). Some clones in this sample may be carry-over from other donors' samples. The specimen sequenced was PBMCs. The rearrangement uses TRBV7-2 and TRBJ2-7; D is unresolved. The CDR3 nucleotides read TGTGCCAGCAGCTTTACAGCTGGGGCCTACGAGCAGTACTTC. This gives the protein CASSFTAGAYEQYF.